This T cell receptor beta chain was recorded in a study of Ad26.COV2.S vaccination and SARS-CoV-2 variants. Study in general: Donor was assigned to the Ad26.COV2.S arm of trial COV1001. Ad26.COV2.S was injected intramuscularly once or twice, 56 days apart.

The data were produced by immunoSEQ multiplex PCR, yet TCRdb's version contains in-frame clones alone and is incomplete. The repertoire has about 400,000 clones, 83% of them found once; the top ten carry 7% to 9.5%. Findings and caveats of the study: Vaccine and placebo recipients had similar non-spike TCR breadth.

About this clone: Antigen specificity is unknown.

Specified treatment: over 15 received Ad26.COV2.S at low or high dose, single or two shots; 5 received placebo; per-sample allocation not given. Samples were taken on day 63 after the first vaccine or placebo injection. From germline, CDR1 is SGHTA and CDR2 FQGTGA. The CDR3 totals 13 residues. V lost 1 base and J 6 bases, leaving 6 bases between the germline ends. Sample: peripheral blood, taken in a trial of Ad26.COV2.S vaccine versus placebo. The chain combines TRBV7-3 with TRBJ2-2; no reliable D call. The sequence derives from a person aged 18-65 years who received the Ad26.COV2.S COVID-19 vaccine or a placebo. The CDR3 protein is CASSLIGPGELFF. Written as DNA, the CDR3 is TGTGCCAGCAGCTTAATCGGACCCGGGGAGCTGTTTTTT.